This T cell receptor beta chain derives from a study of T cells in Graves' hyperthyroidism and ophthalmopathy. Points from the study as a whole: Peripheral blood also featured most of the thyroid clonotypes expanded above 0.001. The model foresaw ophthalmopathy a median about 6.5 months prior to onset.

Regarding this clonotype: Its antigen is undetermined.

Pregnant or lactating patients were excluded, as were those with uncontrolled infection or other autoimmune disease. Diagnosing involved the use of clinical symptoms, serum thyroxine and TRAb, thyroid ultrasound and orbital computed tomography. The source material, RNA transcripts, was used to amplify TCR beta CDR3 regions. With the HTBI primer set, the TCR CDR3 went through a first round of RT-PCR. TCRdb re-derived calls from the multiplex PCR reads in MiXCR, one entry per CDR3 protein. This sample has 660,000 or so distinct CDR3 sequences, with about 45% found just once. V was pared by 3 bases and J by 3 bases, with 18 bases between. Looked up from germline, CDR1 is SGDLS and CDR2 is YYNGEE. The CDR3 spans 16 residues.

The chain is built from TRBV9 and TRBJ1-1; D is perhaps TRBD1 (6 bases). Sequences were obtained from peripheral blood or thyroid tissue (not recorded which). The receptor comes from an adult man with Graves' disease, either hyperthyroidism or ophthalmopathy (not recorded which). This chain's CDR3 is CASSGGRVGPDTEAFF. CDR3 sequence (DNA): TGTGCCAGCAGCGGGGGGCGGGTAGGTCCAGACACTGAAGCTTTCTTT.